The source of this T cell receptor beta chain is a study of T-cell reconstitution after alpha-beta-depleted transplantation in children. Germline values: CDR1 LNHDA, CDR2 SQIVND (reference sequence). V lost 8 bases and J 4 bases, leaving 14 bases between the germline ends. The CDR3 is 13 residues long. Preparation of the TCRbeta library involved a method that used unique molecular identifiers. TCRdb reprocessed the PCR reads via MiXCR and lists one record per CDR3 protein. The top ten clones hold 2% to 3% of a sample with roughly 350,000 distinct CDR3 sequences, approximately 10% of them seen once. This chain connects TRBV19 to TRBJ1-1, with D perhaps matching TRBD1 (6 bases). The clonotype originates from a human donor who donated a stem cell graft to a child with acute lymphoblastic leukemia. The specimen was PBMCs from the stem cell graft donor, collected from the stem cell graft. The CDR3 is CASSGALGTEAFF. The CDR3 DNA is TGTGCCAGTTCAGGGGCGCTGGGCACTGAAGCTTTCTTT.